This T cell receptor (beta chain) was found in a study of blood T cell repertoires in COVID-19 (dated by TCRdb to 2018 to 2021). For the wider study: Samples covering the acute and convalescent phases of COVID-19 were provided by collaborators in the United States, Italy and Spain. Samples were obtained from the ongoing ImmuneRACE study (first 160 participants) and from about 1,300 subjects provided by 6 global collaborators. Where available, HLA class I and class II types were taken from metadata supplied by the sample provider and were not determined by assay-based typing. The prospective study material was composed of cDNA or gDNA derived from T cells, B-cell-depleted T cells, or PBMCs. Deeply sampled blood TCRbeta repertoires from subjects exposed to, actively infected with, or recovered from COVID-19 were included in the dataset. Nearly every sample came with metadata listing a de-identified subject ID, COVID-19 status, age in years and sex. A freely available public database, intended as a resource for researchers studying the immune response to SARS-CoV-2, is where the repertoires were released. The full study reports these points: How much clinical and demographic metadata was included differed by source and by participant, and the metadata was provided uncurated.

The germline V gene yields LGHNT for CDR1 and FRNRAP for CDR2. Reading from cysteine to phenylalanine, the CDR3 counts 14 amino acids. Only CDR3 DNA is held: 42 bases, read in frame from base 1. Germline trimming amounts to 6 bases on V and 0 bases on J, with 4 as the count of junction bases outside the gene matches. TCRbeta CDR3 regions were amplified from genomic DNA by means of the immunoSEQ Assay, a bias-controlled multiplex PCR. Processing in the source paper ran as follows. Nucleated cell counts per sample were estimated from amplification of reference gene primers within the assay. Sequence reads were collapsed and filtered to measure the absolute abundance of every unique TCRbeta CDR3 rearrangement. For each sample, productive Simpson clonality was calculated as the square root of Simpson's diversity index over productive rearrangements. TCRdb took over this immuneACCESS table, retaining in-frame rearrangements with V and J assigned. Such tables are incomplete; in checked studies, under half of the missing clones stem from an unresolved V gene, and the remainder is unexplained. V and J calls and clone size are given by that table; D and trimming were obtained from the DNA. This sample lists 190,000 or so clones; about 87% were detected once. Roughly 2.5% of the sample is taken by the ten largest.

Whole blood was collected in K2EDTA tubes by collaborating institutions according to the institutions' own protocols. Collaborator samples were shipped for TCRbeta analysis as frozen whole blood, isolated PBMCs, or DNA extracted from either sample type. As regards this clone: The specificity of this receptor is unknown. No base quality values were provided; no much bigger clone lies one nucleotide off.

Input material: peripheral blood. The chain couples TRBV12-5 to TRBJ2-5; 7 bases in the middle match TRBD1. This TCR was sampled from a middle-aged man with active or convalescent COVID-19. CDR3 protein: CASGRDSNQETQYF. The sequence in DNA is TGTGCTAGTGGACGGGACAGTAACCAAGAGACCCAGTACTTC.